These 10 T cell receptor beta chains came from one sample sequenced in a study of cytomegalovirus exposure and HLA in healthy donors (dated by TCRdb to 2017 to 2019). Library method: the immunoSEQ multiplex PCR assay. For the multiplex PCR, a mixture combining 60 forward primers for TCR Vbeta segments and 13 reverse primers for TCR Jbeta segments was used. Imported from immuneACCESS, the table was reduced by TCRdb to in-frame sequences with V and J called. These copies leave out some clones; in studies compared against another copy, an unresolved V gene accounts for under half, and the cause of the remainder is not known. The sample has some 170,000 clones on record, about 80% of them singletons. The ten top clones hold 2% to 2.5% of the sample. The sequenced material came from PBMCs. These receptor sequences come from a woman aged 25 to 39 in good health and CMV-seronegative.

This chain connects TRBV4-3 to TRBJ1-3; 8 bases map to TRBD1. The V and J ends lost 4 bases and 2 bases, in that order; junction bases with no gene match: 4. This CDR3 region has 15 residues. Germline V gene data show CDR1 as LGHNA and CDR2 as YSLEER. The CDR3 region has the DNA TGCGCCAGCAGCCCCGGACAGGGCCCTGGAAACACCATATATTTT. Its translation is CASSPGQGPGNTIYF.

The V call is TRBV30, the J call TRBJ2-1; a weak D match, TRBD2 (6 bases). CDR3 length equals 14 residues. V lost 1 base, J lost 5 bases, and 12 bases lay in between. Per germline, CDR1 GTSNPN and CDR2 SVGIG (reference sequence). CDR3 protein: CAWSANSGHNEQFF. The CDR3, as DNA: TGTGCCTGGAGTGCTAATAGCGGACACAATGAGCAGTTCTTC.

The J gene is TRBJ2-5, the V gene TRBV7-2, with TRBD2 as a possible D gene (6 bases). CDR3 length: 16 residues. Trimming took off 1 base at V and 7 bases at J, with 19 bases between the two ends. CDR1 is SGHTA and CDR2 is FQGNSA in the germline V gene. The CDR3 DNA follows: TGTGCCAGCAGCTTAGTTACGGGGAGACTCGGGGGGACCCAGTACTTC. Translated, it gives CASSLVTGRLGGTQYF.

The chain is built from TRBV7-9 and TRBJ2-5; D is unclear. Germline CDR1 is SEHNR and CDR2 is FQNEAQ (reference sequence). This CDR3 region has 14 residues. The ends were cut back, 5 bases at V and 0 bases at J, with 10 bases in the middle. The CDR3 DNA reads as TGTGCCAGCAGCCCGACTGTTTACCAAGAGACCCAGTACTTC. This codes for CASSPTVYQETQYF.

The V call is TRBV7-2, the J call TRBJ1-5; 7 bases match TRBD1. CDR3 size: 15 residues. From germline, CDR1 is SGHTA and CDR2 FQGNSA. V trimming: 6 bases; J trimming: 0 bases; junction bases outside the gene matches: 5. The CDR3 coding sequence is TGTGCCAGCAGTCCCCAGGGGGTTAGCAATCAGCCCCAGCATTTT. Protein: CASSPQGVSNQPQHF. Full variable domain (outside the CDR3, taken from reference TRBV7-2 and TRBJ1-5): GAGVSQSPSNKVTEKGKDVELRCDPISGHTALYWYRQSLGQGLEFLIYFQGNSAPDKSGLPSDRFSAERTGGSVSTLTIQRTQQEDSAVYLCASSPQGVSNQPQHFGDGTRLSIL.

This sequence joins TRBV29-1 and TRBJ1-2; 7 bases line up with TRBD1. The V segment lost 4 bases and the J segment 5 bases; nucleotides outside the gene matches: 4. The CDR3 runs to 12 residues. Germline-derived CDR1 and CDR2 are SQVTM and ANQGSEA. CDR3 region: CSVVMTGYGYTF. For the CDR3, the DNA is TGCAGCGTTGTGATGACAGGGTATGGCTACACCTTC.

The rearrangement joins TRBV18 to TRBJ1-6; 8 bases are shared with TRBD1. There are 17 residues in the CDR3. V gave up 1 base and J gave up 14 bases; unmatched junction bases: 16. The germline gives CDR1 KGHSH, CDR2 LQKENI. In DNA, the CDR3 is TGTGCCAGCTCACCACTTACAGGACAGGGCTCCATGCGGACCCTCCACTTT. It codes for CASSPLTGQGSMRTLHF.

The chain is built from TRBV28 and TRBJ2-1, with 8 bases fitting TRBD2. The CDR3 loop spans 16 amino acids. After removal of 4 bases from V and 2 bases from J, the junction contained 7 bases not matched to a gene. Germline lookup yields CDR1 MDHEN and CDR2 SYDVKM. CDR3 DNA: TGTGCCAGCAGTTCCCCAAGCGGGAGTCCCTACAATGAGCAGTTCTTC. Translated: CASSSPSGSPYNEQFF.

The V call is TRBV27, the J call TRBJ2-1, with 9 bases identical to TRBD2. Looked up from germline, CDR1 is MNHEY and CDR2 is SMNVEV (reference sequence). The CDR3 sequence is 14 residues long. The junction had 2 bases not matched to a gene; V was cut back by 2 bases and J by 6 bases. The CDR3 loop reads CASSLQAGGNEQFF. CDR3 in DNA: TGTGCCAGCAGTTTACAAGCGGGGGGCAATGAGCAGTTCTTC.

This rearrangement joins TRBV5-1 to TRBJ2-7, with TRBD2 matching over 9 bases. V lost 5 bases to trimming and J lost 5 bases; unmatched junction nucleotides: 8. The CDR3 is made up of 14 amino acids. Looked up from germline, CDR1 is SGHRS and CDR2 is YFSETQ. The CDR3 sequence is CASSSGTSLNEQYF. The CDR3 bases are TGCGCCAGCAGTTCCGGGACTAGCCTTAACGAGCAGTACTTC.